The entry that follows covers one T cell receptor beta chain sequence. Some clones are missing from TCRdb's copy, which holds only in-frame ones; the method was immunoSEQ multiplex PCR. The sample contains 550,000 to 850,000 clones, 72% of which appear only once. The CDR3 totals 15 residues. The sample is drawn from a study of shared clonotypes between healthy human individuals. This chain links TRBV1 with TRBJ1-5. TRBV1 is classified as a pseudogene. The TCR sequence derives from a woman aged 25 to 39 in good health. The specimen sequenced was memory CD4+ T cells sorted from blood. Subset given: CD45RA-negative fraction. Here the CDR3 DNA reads TGCACCAGCAGCCAAGCGCGGGGAAGCAATCAGCCCCAGCATTTT. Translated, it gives CTSSQARGSNQPQHF.